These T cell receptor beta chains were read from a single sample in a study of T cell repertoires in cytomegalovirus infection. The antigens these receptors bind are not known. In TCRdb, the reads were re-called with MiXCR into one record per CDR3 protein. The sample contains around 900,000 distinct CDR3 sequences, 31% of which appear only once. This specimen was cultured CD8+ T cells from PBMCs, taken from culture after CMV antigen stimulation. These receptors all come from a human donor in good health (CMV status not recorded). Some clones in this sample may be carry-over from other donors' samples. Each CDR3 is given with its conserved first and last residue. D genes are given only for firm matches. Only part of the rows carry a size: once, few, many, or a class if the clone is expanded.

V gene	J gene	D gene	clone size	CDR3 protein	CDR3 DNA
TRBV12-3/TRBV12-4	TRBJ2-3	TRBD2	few	CASSQIWTSGGATDTQYF	TGTGCCAGCAGTCAGATTTGGACTAGCGGGGGGGCAACAGATACGCAGTATTTT
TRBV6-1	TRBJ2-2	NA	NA	CVSSALLGTPPPGTGELFF	TGTGTCAGCAGTGCTCTCCTCGGGACACCCCCCCCGGGCACCGGGGAGCTGTTTTTT
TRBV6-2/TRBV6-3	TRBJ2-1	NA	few	CASSYSPRPAIEQFF	TGTGCCAGCAGTTACTCGCCGCGGCCCGCGATAGAGCAGTTCTTC
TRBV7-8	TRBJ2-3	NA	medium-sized	CASRDITDTQYF	TGTGCCAGCAGGGATATCACAGATACGCAGTATTTT
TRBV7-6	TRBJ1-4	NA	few	CASTRDEATNEKLFF	TGTGCCAGCACCAGAGACGAGGCCACTAATGAAAAACTGTTTTTT
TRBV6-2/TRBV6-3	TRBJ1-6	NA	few	CASSYFGPESPLHF	TGTGCCAGCAGTTACTTTGGACCGGAGTCACCCCTCCACTTT
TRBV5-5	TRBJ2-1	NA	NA	CASSLLVRGSYNEQFF	TGTGCCAGCAGCTTGTTGGTCAGGGGATCATACAATGAGCAGTTCTTC
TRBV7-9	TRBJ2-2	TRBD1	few	CASSSDRVNTGELFF	TGTGCCAGCAGCTCTGACAGGGTGAACACCGGGGAGCTGTTTTTT
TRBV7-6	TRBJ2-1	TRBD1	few	CASSRPGTGGYNEQFF	TGTGCCAGCAGCCGGCCCGGGACAGGGGGCTACAATGAGCAGTTCTTC
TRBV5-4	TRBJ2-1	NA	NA	CASSLEGGGSYNEQFF	TGTGCCAGCAGCTTGGAGGGGGGTGGGTCCTACAATGAGCAGTTCTTC
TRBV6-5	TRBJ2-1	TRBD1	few	CASSYGGQGFMNEQFF	TGTGCCAGCAGTTACGGGGGACAGGGTTTTATGAATGAGCAGTTCTTC
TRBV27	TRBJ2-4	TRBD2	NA	CASSYRRGNIQYF	TGTGCCAGCAGTTACAGGCGGGGGAACATTCAGTACTTC
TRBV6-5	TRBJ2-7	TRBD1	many	CASSPTGPYEQYF	TGTGCCAGCAGCCCGACAGGGCCCTACGAGCAGTACTTC
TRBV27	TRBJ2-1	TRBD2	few	CASRVSGGINNEQFF	TGTGCCAGCAGAGTTAGCGGGGGGATCAACAATGAGCAGTTCTTC
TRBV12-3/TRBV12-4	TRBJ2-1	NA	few	CASSKGGFEQFF	TGTGCCAGCAGTAAAGGGGGGTTTGAGCAGTTCTTC
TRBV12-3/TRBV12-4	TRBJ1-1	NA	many	CASSPRHEYLKAFF	TGTGCCAGCAGTCCTCGACATGAATATCTTAAAGCTTTCTTT
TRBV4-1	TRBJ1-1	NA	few	CASSQGSSTEAFF	TGCGCCAGCAGCCAGGGGTCGAGCACTGAAGCTTTCTTT
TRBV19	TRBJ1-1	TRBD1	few	CASSSGQGISEAFF	TGTGCCAGTAGTAGTGGACAGGGGATCTCTGAAGCTTTCTTT
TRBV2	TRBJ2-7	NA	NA	CAVEGQVDEQYF	TGTGCCGTAGAGGGGCAGGTAGATGAGCAGTACTTT
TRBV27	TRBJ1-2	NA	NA	CASSFGAMETGYTYGYTF	TGTGCCAGCAGTTTTGGGGCTATGGAAACAGGGTATACCTATGGCTACACCTTC
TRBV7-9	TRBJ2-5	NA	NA	CASSLSPRPQETQYF	TGTGCCAGCAGCTTATCCCCGCGCCCGCAAGAGACCCAGTACTTC
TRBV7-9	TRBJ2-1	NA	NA	CASSFQHNEQFF	TGTGCCAGCAGCTTCCAACACAATGAGCAGTTCTTC
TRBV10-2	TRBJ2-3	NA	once	CASRAAGRADTQYF	TGCGCCAGCAGGGCGGCAGGGCGGGCAGATACGCAGTATTTT
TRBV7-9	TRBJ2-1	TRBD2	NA	CASSSSSGGAENEQFF	TGTGCCAGCAGCTCGTCCAGCGGGGGGGCCGAGAATGAGCAGTTCTTC
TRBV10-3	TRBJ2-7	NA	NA	CAFLSGDEQYF	TGTGCCTTCTTGTCCGGGGACGAGCAGTACTTC
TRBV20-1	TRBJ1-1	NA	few	CSASNEAFF	TGCAGTGCTAGTAACGAAGCTTTCTTT
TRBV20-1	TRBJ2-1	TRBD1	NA	CSAMTGGELASAFRDNEQFF	TGCAGTGCTATGACAGGGGGCGAGTTAGCCTCTGCCTTTCGAGACAATGAGCAGTTCTTC
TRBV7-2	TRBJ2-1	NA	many	CASTWRAGFYNEQFF	TGTGCCAGCACTTGGAGGGCAGGGTTCTACAATGAGCAGTTCTTC
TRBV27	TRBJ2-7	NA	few	CASSSSRSRGFSYEQYF	TGTGCCAGCAGTTCATCTCGGTCGAGGGGGTTCTCCTACGAGCAGTACTTC
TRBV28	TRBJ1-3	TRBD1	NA	CATYRGLSGNTIYF	TGTGCCACTTACAGGGGGCTCTCTGGAAACACCATATATTTT
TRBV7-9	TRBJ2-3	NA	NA	CASSPNREDSTDTQYF	TGTGCCAGCAGCCCGAACAGGGAAGATAGCACAGATACGCAGTATTTT
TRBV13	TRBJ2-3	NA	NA	CASSLGLQTDTQYF	TGTGCCAGCAGCTTAGGCCTTCAGACAGATACGCAGTATTTT
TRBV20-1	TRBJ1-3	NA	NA	CSARDRQGGLNTIYF	TGCAGTGCTAGAGATCGGCAGGGTGGGCTGAACACCATATATTTT
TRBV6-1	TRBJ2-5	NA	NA	CASSLRRWGETQYF	TGTGCCAGCAGTCTCCGCCGGTGGGGGGAGACCCAGTACTTC
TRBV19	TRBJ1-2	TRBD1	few	CASSTAGTGLYGYTF	TGTGCCAGTAGTACTGCCGGGACAGGCCTCTATGGCTACACCTTC
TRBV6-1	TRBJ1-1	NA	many	CASSEWGNTEAFF	TGTGCCAGCAGTGAGTGGGGGAACACTGAAGCTTTCTTT
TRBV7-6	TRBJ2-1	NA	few	CASTPTADAYNEQFF	TGTGCCAGCACCCCGACGGCGGACGCCTACAATGAGCAGTTCTTC
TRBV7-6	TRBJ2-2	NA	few	CASSSQRSGELFF	TGTGCCAGCAGCTCGCAAAGGTCCGGGGAGCTGTTTTTT
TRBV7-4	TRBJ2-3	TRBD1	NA	CASSPAQGANVDTQYF	TGTGCCAGCAGCCCTGCTCAGGGGGCGAATGTAGATACGCAGTATTTT